Reported below is one TCR beta chain. Each CDR3 protein gets one entry after TCRdb re-called the PCR reads with MiXCR. Of roughly 20,000 distinct CDR3 sequences listed, 35% to 40% were seen once; the top ten hold about 12%. The data stem from a study of tumor-infiltrating lymphocytes in oesophageal squamous cell carcinoma. Trimming removed 7 bases from V and 3 bases from J, with 12 bases in between. CDR3 length: 13 amino acids. The TCR sequence derives from a male donor with esophageal squamous cell carcinoma. The sequenced material came from esophageal tumor tissue. The chain joins TRBV12-3 or TRBV12-4 to TRBJ2-5, with TRBD1 as a possible D gene (6 bases). The CDR3 coding sequence is TGTGCCAGCACCCACAGGGTGGAAGAGACCCAGTACTTC. Amino acids: CASTHRVEETQYF.